This T cell receptor (beta chain) is from a study of shared clonotypes between healthy human individuals. Across the study: Per-donor plates numbered three CD4 naive, three CD4 memory, two CD8 naive and one CD8 memory.

CD45RO-negative CD8 cells positively selected for CCR7 made up the naive population, which excluded terminally differentiated effector memory CD45RA+ cells. The protocol was immunoSEQ multiplex PCR, while the TCRdb copy is restricted to in-frame clones and leaves out a portion. Among about 2 million clones listed, approximately 95% were seen once. The CDR3 is 13 residues long. Per the germline V gene, CDR1 is MNHEY and CDR2 is SVGAGI. V lost 5 bases and J 3 bases, leaving 10 bases between the germline ends. The chain combines TRBV6-5 with TRBJ1-1; unclear D gene. The TCR comes from a man aged 18 to 29 in good health. Sequencing was done on a sample of naive CD8+ T cells sorted from blood. DNA for the CDR3: TGTGCCAGCAGTGAATGGTGGGACACTGAAGCTTTCTTT. It encodes CASSEWWDTEAFF.